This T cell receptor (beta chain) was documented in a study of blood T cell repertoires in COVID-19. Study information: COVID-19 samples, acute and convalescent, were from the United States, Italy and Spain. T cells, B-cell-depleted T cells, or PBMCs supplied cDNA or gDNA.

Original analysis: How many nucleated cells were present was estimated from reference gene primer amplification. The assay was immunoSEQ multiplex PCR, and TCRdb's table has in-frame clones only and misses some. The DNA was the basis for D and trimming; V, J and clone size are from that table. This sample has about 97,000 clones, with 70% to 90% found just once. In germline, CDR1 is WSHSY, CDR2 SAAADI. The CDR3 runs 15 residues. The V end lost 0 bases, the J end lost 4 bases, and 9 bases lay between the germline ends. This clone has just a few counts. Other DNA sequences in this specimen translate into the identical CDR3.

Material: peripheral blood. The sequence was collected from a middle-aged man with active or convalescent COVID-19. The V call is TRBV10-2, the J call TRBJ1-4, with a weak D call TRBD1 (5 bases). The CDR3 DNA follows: TGCGCCAGCAGTGAGTCTCCAGGGCTTAATGAAAAACTGTTTTTT. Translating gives CASSESPGLNEKLFF.